Below are 14 T cell receptor beta chains sequenced from a single sample in a study of shared clonotypes between healthy human individuals. Using immunoSEQ multiplex PCR, the repertoire was profiled, and TCRdb retains in-frame clones only, with some absent. Altogether 800,000 to 1,200,000 clones are present, 75% to 80% being singletons, with the ten largest covering 0.52%. The specimen sequenced was memory CD4+ T cells from PBMCs. The subset: CD45RA-negative fraction. The receptors were gathered from a man aged 18 to 35 in good health. Some clones in this sample may be carry-over from other donors' samples.

V is TRBV19 and J is TRBJ1-1; the match to TRBD1 covers 7 bases. The CDR3 extends over 13 amino acids. J was trimmed by 1 base and V by 7 bases; bases with no gene match: 3. Germline V gives CDR1 LNHDA, CDR2 SQIVND (reference sequence). CDR3 sequence reads: CASTDRQNTEAFF. The CDR3 DNA is TGTGCCAGTACGGACAGGCAGAACACTGAAGCTTTCTTT.

J is TRBJ2-3 and V is TRBV18, with D perhaps TRBD2 (6 bases). The CDR3 length is 16 residues. In germline, CDR1 is KGHSH, CDR2 LQKENI. The V end was cut by 3 bases, the J end by 4 bases, with 17 bases between. CDR3 coding DNA: TGTGCCAGCTCACCGTACACGGGAGAAGGAGCAGATACGCAGTATTTT. Amino acid sequence: CASSPYTGEGADTQYF.

The chain combines TRBV7-8 with TRBJ2-7; 8 bases are a match to TRBD1. Germline loops: CDR1 SGHVS, CDR2 FQNEAQ. CDR3 size: 14 residues. The ends lost 5 bases at V and 6 bases at J; junction bases unmatched: 9. The CDR3 reads CASSTRQGRSEQYF. Written as DNA, the CDR3 is TGTGCCAGCAGCACGAGACAGGGGAGGAGCGAGCAGTACTTC.

The chain combines TRBV10-3 with TRBJ2-3, with TRBD1 matching over 7 bases. The CDR3 runs to 16 residues. The ends lost 9 bases at V and 2 bases at J; junction bases unmatched: 14. Germline-derived CDR1 and CDR2 are ENHRY and SYGVKD. As DNA, the CDR3 is TGTGCCATTACCGACCTGGGACAGAATAACACAGATACGCAGTATTTT. Protein: CAITDLGQNNTDTQYF.

This clone has just a few counts. The same CDR3 arises from other DNA sequences in this sample as well. This rearrangement joins TRBV7-3 to TRBJ2-3; D call uncertain. The V end was cut by 5 bases, the J end by 2 bases, with 11 bases between. The CDR3 runs 14 residues. The V gene's germline CDR1 is SGHTA and CDR2 FQGTGA. CDR3 protein: CASSPDGNTDTQYF. The CDR3 DNA reads TGTGCCAGCAGCCCCGACGGAAACACAGATACGCAGTATTTT.

This clone was seen more than once but under ten times. V and J are TRBV5-8 and TRBJ1-2; 9 bases align to TRBD1. Germline V gene data show CDR1 as SGHTS and CDR2 as YDEGEE. The trim removed 0 bases at V and 4 bases at J, leaving 4 bases unmatched. The CDR3 length is 15 residues. The CDR3 is CASSLEGQGVYGYTF. The CDR3 DNA reads TGTGCCAGCAGCTTGGAGGGACAGGGAGTCTATGGCTACACCTTC.

The chain has TRBV5-1 and TRBJ2-2; D gene unclear. CDR1 is SGHRS, CDR2 YFSETQ, per germline. Trimming took 0 bases from V and 7 from J, leaving 7 bases between them. CDR3 size: 13 residues. CDR3 nucleotides: TGCGCCAGCAGCTTGGCTCCCGACGGGGAGCTGTTTTTT. It is translated as CASSLAPDGELFF.

CDR3 sequence (DNA): TGCGCCAGCAGCTTGGGGGCTTCAATCGGGGAGCTGTTTTTT. Amino acid sequence: CASSLGASIGELFF. The chain has TRBV5-1 and TRBJ2-2; D unclear. V lost 0 bases, J lost 7 bases, and 10 bases lay in between. Germline V CDR1 and CDR2: SGHRS, YFSETQ. The CDR3 spans 14 residues. The full variable domain, with the rest looked up from reference TRBV5-1 and TRBJ2-2, is KAGVTQTPRYLIKTRGQQVTLSCSPISGHRSVSWYQQTPGQGLQFLFEYFSETQRNKGNFPGRFSGRQFSNSRSEMNVSTLELGDSALYLCASSLGASIGELFFGEGSRLTVL.

The rearrangement joins TRBV6-1 to TRBJ2-1; D ambiguous. The ends were cut back, 4 bases at V and 0 bases at J, with 4 bases in the middle. Germline CDR1 is MNHNS and CDR2 is SASEGT. The CDR3 has 13 amino acids. The CDR3 DNA sequence: TGTGCCAGCAGTGGAAGCTCCTACAATGAGCAGTTCTTC. Its translation is CASSGSSYNEQFF.

The V call is TRBV7-2, the J call TRBJ1-2; D gene ambiguous. Germline CDR1 SGHTA, CDR2 FQGNSA. The CDR3 runs 14 residues. The V and J ends lost 7 bases and 6 bases respectively, with 18 bases between them. CDR3 amino acids: CASTPRVWTDGYTF. The CDR3 region has the DNA TGTGCCAGCACGCCTAGGGTGTGGACCGATGGCTACACCTTC.

V is TRBV27 and J is TRBJ2-1; either TRBD1 or TRBD2 may supply D (7 bases each). Looked up from germline, CDR1 is MNHEY and CDR2 is SMNVEV (reference sequence). V dropped 6 bases and J dropped 3 bases, with 18 bases sitting between them. The CDR3 loop spans 16 amino acids. CDR3 nucleotide sequence: TGTGCCAGCAGCCCAATCAGGGGGGGGAGCTACAATGAGCAGTTCTTC. As protein: CASSPIRGGSYNEQFF.

A few counts support this clone. V gene TRBV28 combines with J gene TRBJ2-5; tentatively, D is TRBD1 (5 bases). The J call is uncertain, as TRBJ2-7 better fits the DNA end. Germline V gives CDR1 MDHEN, CDR2 SYDVKM. This CDR3 comprises 17 residues. Here the CDR3 reads CASQPNDQGPTTYEQYF. DNA for the CDR3: TGTGCCAGCCAACCAAACGATCAGGGCCCTACTACCTACGAGCAGTACTTC.

This clone was seen a single time. The chain is built from TRBV28 and TRBJ1-1; D call uncertain. CDR1 is MDHEN and CDR2 is SYDVKM in the germline V gene. The CDR3 consists of 13 residues. Trimming removed 2 bases at V and 1 base at J, with 5 bases between. The CDR3 here is CASSLKPNTEAFF. The CDR3 DNA is TGTGCCAGCAGTTTAAAACCGAACACTGAAGCTTTCTTT.

This chain links TRBV7-6 with TRBJ2-2; unclear D gene. Deletions cut 1 base from V and 6 bases from J, with 9 bases between. Looked up from germline, CDR1 is SGHVS and CDR2 is FNYEAQ. This CDR3 spans 14 amino acids. The CDR3 is CASSLGSESGELFF. In DNA form, the CDR3 reads TGTGCCAGCAGCTTAGGGAGCGAGTCCGGGGAGCTGTTTTTT.